This T cell receptor (beta chain) was sequenced during a study of blood T cell repertoires in COVID-19. Turning to the study itself: The samples span acute and convalescent COVID-19 from the United States, Italy and Spain. T cells, B-cell-depleted T cells, or PBMCs provided the cDNA or gDNA that served as material.

The V gene lost 4 bases and the J gene lost 6 bases, with 10 bases spanning the gap. The V gene's germline CDR1 is SGDLS and CDR2 YYNGEE. The CDR3 extends over 13 amino acids. Original processing methods: Amplified reference gene primers provided the basis for estimating nucleated cell counts. Sequencing was performed with immunoSEQ multiplex PCR; in TCRdb, only in-frame clones are kept and a portion is missing. The V and J calls and clone size were taken over from that table, and D and trimming were inferred from the DNA. This table has over 250,000 clones, under 90% appearing once. The TCR comes from a man between 50 and 59 years old with acute or convalescent COVID-19. Sequenced: peripheral blood. The chain couples TRBV9 to TRBJ2-2, with D possibly TRBD2 on 5 matching bases. As DNA, the CDR3 is TGTGCCAGCAGCCGGACTCCCGCCGGGGAGCTGTTTTTT. It yields the protein CASSRTPAGELFF.